This T cell receptor (beta chain) comes out of a study of quantifying T cell responses using KT2 cells. Study details: Reverse transcription used primers in the TCR alpha and beta constant regions.

V lost 2 bases to trimming and J lost 4 bases; unmatched junction nucleotides: 0. This CDR3 has 15 residues. CDR1 is MRHNA and CDR2 is SNTAGT in the germline V gene. A single-stranded UMI oligo with SP2 sequence was ligated to cDNA 3' ends. First-round PCR used around 4 cycles and beta primers RC1.1 and RC1.2 covering TRBC1 and TRBC2. Separate processing of TCR alpha and beta chains began at the second PCR. TCRdb re-called the UMI-ligation and nested PCR reads with MiXCR, one entry per CDR3 protein. The sample includes 50,000 to 70,000 distinct CDR3 sequences, 12% of them seen just once. Unfractionated PBMC were spiked with known numbers of KT2 clone cells. Details on this clonotype: Its antigen is not identified.

Regarding the study as a whole: Counts of KT2 alpha and beta sequences rose linearly with the number of KT2 cells added. Very high KT2 spike-in numbers caused saturation in KT2 sequence detection.

Sample: PBMCs spiked with cells of the T cell clone KT2. The clonotype was recovered from a human donor. The chain links TRBV6-4 to TRBJ2-2; 11 bases match TRBD1. The CDR3 nucleotides are TGTGCCAGCAGTGACGGGACAGGGGGCACCGGGGAGCTGTTTTTT. This codes for CASSDGTGGTGELFF.